Below, 17 T cell receptor beta chains from the same sample are listed, as sequenced in a study of T cell changes during pregnancy in multiple sclerosis. Method: immunoSEQ multiplex PCR; TCRdb's copy keeps in-frame clones and lacks some. The sample carries roughly 59,000 clones, 80% to 95% recorded once. The sequencing here drew on CD8+ T cells from peripheral blood mononuclear cells, taken in the second trimester of pregnancy. Source of these receptors: a female donor with multiple sclerosis, enrolled in a pregnancy study.

The chain is built from TRBV2 and TRBJ2-5; 8 bases map to TRBD1. J was trimmed by 3 bases and V by 4 bases; bases with no gene match: 4. Per the germline V gene, CDR1 is SNHLY and CDR2 is FYNNEI. This CDR3 is 14 amino acids long. The CDR3, as DNA: TGTGCCAGCAGTGGGGCAGGGGGCGAAGAGACCCAGTACTTC. Translation gives CASSGAGGEETQYF.

The gene calls are TRBV6-1 and TRBJ1-1; D might be TRBD1 (6 bases). This CDR3 comprises 13 residues. The germline V and J ends were trimmed by 8 bases and 1 base, with 11 bases remaining between them. CDR1 and CDR2 (germline): MNHNS, SASEGT. The CDR3 DNA is TGTGCCAGCTCACGACAGGAGAACACTGAAGCTTTCTTT. Residues: CASSRQENTEAFF.

As DNA, the CDR3 is TGTGCCAGCAGTCCCGCGGCAGGGGACACTGAAGCTTTCTTT. As protein: CASSPAAGDTEAFF. This sequence joins TRBV28 and TRBJ1-1; TRBD1 is a possible D gene (6 bases). This CDR3 contains 14 residues. Trimming shortened V by 5 bases and J by 3 bases, and 13 bases separated the two germline ends. CDR1 and CDR2 from the germline V gene are MDHEN and SYDVKM.

The rearrangement links TRBV7-9 to TRBJ2-7; 8 bases align to TRBD2. Per germline, CDR1 SEHNR and CDR2 FQNEAQ (reference sequence). Trimming took 4 bases from V and 6 from J; bases not matched to a gene: 8. The CDR3 has 14 amino acids. This chain's CDR3 is CASSSGLAVSEQYF. The CDR3 nucleotides read TGTGCCAGCAGCTCAGGACTAGCTGTTAGCGAGCAGTACTTC. Full variable domain (missing parts from reference TRBV7-9 and TRBJ2-7): DTGVSQNPRHKITKRGQNVTFRCDPISEHNRLYWYRQTLGQGPEFLTYFQNEAQLEKSRLLSDRFSAERPKGSFSTLEIQRTEQGDSAMYLCASSSGLAVSEQYFGPGTRLTVT.

The V gene is TRBV30, the J gene TRBJ2-1; 12 bases match TRBD2. Trimming at V came to 6 bases and at J to 15 bases, leaving 12 bases not matched to a gene. Germline-derived CDR1 and CDR2 are GTSNPN and SVGIG (reference sequence). The CDR3 extends over 13 amino acids. CDR3: CACPGTSGPPPFF. CDR3 DNA: TGTGCCTGCCCCGGGACTAGCGGGCCCCCCCCGTTCTTC.

The chain carries TRBV27 and TRBJ1-5; TRBD1 aligns across 10 bases. This CDR3 has 14 amino acids. The J segment lost 5 bases and the V segment lost 5 bases, leaving 3 bases of the junction unmatched. The germline V gene has CDR1 MNHEY and CDR2 SMNVEV (reference sequence). Here the CDR3 DNA reads TGTGCCAGCAGTAGGGGACAGGGGCATCAGCCCCAGCATTTT. Translating gives CASSRGQGHQPQHF.

The CDR3 loop is CASSELGISYEQYF. CDR3 coding DNA: TGTGCCAGCAGTGAACTGGGCATTTCCTACGAGCAGTACTTC. V gene TRBV6-1 combines with J gene TRBJ2-7; D gene uncertain. V shed 2 bases and J shed 1 base, with 9 bases lying between them. Germline CDR1 and CDR2: MNHNS and SASEGT. The CDR3 runs to 14 residues.

V gene TRBV27 combines with J gene TRBJ2-7; 7 nucleotides line up with TRBD1. Germline lookup yields CDR1 MNHEY and CDR2 SMNVEV (reference sequence). CDR3 length: 16 amino acids. The trim removed 2 bases at V and 2 bases at J, leaving 9 bases unmatched. CDR3 bases: TGTGCCAGCAGTTTAGATCTTGGGACAGTGACCTACGAGCAGTACTTC. It is translated as CASSLDLGTVTYEQYF.

The chain is built from TRBV2 and TRBJ1-1; D remains unclear. CDR1 is SNHLY, CDR2 FYNNEI, per germline. This CDR3 has 14 residues. Trimming removed 7 bases at V and 1 base at J, with 13 bases between. The CDR3 DNA reads as TGTGCCAGCAAGACGCCGGGTTCGAACACTGAAGCTTTCTTT. Translation gives CASKTPGSNTEAFF.

This chain links TRBV4-3 with TRBJ2-7; 14 bases are shared with TRBD2. With 3 bases clipped from V and 4 bases from J, the junction kept 2 bases outside the gene matches. CDR1 is LGHNA, CDR2 YSLEER, per germline. The CDR3 covers 15 residues. CDR3 amino acids: CASSQRLAGGYEQYF. In DNA form, the CDR3 reads TGCGCCAGCAGCCAGAGACTAGCGGGGGGGTACGAGCAGTACTTC.

The rearrangement links TRBV27 to TRBJ1-2; maybe TRBD1 (5 bases). CDR3 length: 13 amino acids. The V gene's germline CDR1 is MNHEY and CDR2 SMNVEV (reference sequence). Trimming took off 7 bases at V and 3 bases at J, with 12 bases between the two ends. The CDR3 DNA sequence: TGTGCCAGCAACGGGCGGGGCGACTATGGCTACACCTTC. This gives the protein CASNGRGDYGYTF.

The chain carries TRBV5-1 and TRBJ2-7; D might be TRBD2 (5 bases). V was clipped by 0 bases and J by 3 bases, with 10 bases between them. CDR3 length: 14 amino acids. Germline-derived CDR1 and CDR2 are SGHRS and YFSETQ. The CDR3 nucleotides are TGCGCCAGCAGCTTGGCCGTAGGGAGCTACGAGCAGTACTTC. This sequence encodes CASSLAVGSYEQYF.

The chain employs TRBV5-1 and TRBJ2-3, with 10 bases fitting TRBD2. There are 17 residues in the CDR3. V was pared by 3 bases and J by 2 bases, with 9 bases of the junction left unmatched. Germline V gene sequence: CDR1 SGHRS, CDR2 YFSETQ. CDR3: CASSSDLAGAPTDTQYF. The DNA for the CDR3 is TGCGCCAGCAGCTCCGACCTAGCGGGAGCCCCCACAGATACGCAGTATTTT.

The chain is built from TRBV28 and TRBJ1-2; TRBD1 might be the D (6 bases). Germline V gene data show CDR1 as MDHEN and CDR2 as SYDVKM. Trimming took off 1 base at V and 3 bases at J, with 18 bases between the two ends. This CDR3 region has 17 residues. The CDR3 here is CASSLSTNRAEDYGYTF. The CDR3 DNA sequence: TGTGCCAGCAGTTTATCAACCAACAGGGCGGAGGACTATGGCTACACCTTC.

J is TRBJ2-2 and V is TRBV7-6; 7 positions agree with TRBD2. The J segment lost 3 bases and the V segment lost 5 bases, leaving 9 bases of the junction unmatched. The germline V gene has CDR1 SGHVS and CDR2 FNYEAQ. The CDR3 extends over 16 amino acids. The chain's CDR3 is CASSPRGTSDTGELFF. The CDR3 nucleotides read TGTGCCAGCAGCCCCCGGGGTACTAGCGACACCGGGGAGCTGTTTTTT.

This chain links TRBV6-5 with TRBJ2-7; tentatively, D is TRBD1 (6 bases). This CDR3 contains 11 residues. The V gene's germline CDR1 is MNHEY and CDR2 SVGAGI. Deletions cut 4 bases from V and 6 bases from J, with 7 bases between. CDR3 in DNA: TGTGCCAGCAGTTGGGGGCTCGAGCAGTACTTC. This gives the protein CASSWGLEQYF.

This rearrangement joins TRBV5-6 to TRBJ2-5, with 7 bases identical to TRBD1. The trim removed 1 base at V and 3 bases at J, leaving 12 bases unmatched. Germline V gene sequence: CDR1 SGHDT, CDR2 YYEEEE. The CDR3 loop spans 17 amino acids. The CDR3 region is CASSLFRQTGREETQYF. The CDR3 bases are TGTGCCAGCAGCTTGTTTAGACAGACAGGGCGGGAAGAGACCCAGTACTTC.